This entry lists 32 T cell receptor beta chains sequenced from one sample in a study of cytomegalovirus exposure and HLA in healthy donors. Assay: immunoSEQ multiplex PCR; the TCRdb copy retains only in-frame clones and omits some. The sample contains a few hundred thousand clones, 90% of which appear only once. Sequenced input: PBMCs. The receptors were sampled from a woman younger than 35 in good health and CMV-seronegative.

In nucleotides, the CDR3 is TGTGCCAGCAGCCGAAAAAGGGACTCGTCCTACGAGCAGTACTTC. The encoded protein is CASSRKRDSSYEQYF. V is TRBV11-2 and J is TRBJ2-7; D may be TRBD2 (6 bases). This CDR3 has 15 residues. Trimming stripped 5 bases from V and 1 base from J, with 15 bases between. The V gene's germline CDR1 is SGHAT and CDR2 FQNNGV. Looking up the rest from reference TRBV11-2 and TRBJ2-7 gives the full variable domain: EAGVAQSPRYKIIEKRQSVAFWCNPISGHATLYWYQQILGQGPKLLIQFQNNGVVDDSQLPKDRFSAERLKGVDSTLKIQPAKLEDSAVYLCASSRKRDSSYEQYFGPGTRLTVT.

This chain links TRBV13 with TRBJ1-1, with a tentative D call TRBD1 (6 bases). The CDR3 has 16 amino acids. Germline assignment: CDR1 PRHDT and CDR2 FYEKMQ (reference sequence). The V and J ends lost 2 bases and 0 bases respectively, with 13 bases between them. The CDR3 nucleotides read TGTGCCAGCAGCTTATTCGGCAGGGGACTGAACACTGAAGCTTTCTTT. This translates into CASSLFGRGLNTEAFF. The whole variable domain, remainder taken from reference TRBV13 and TRBJ1-1, is AAGVIQSPRHLIKEKRETATLKCYPIPRHDTVYWYQQGPGQDPQFLISFYEKMQSDKGSIPDRFSAQQFSDYHSELNMSSLELGDSALYFCASSLFGRGLNTEAFFGQGTRLTVV.

This rearrangement joins TRBV4-1 to TRBJ1-1; 8 bases align to TRBD1. Germline lookup yields CDR1 MGHRA and CDR2 YSYEKL. The ends lost 1 base at V and 4 bases at J; junction bases unmatched: 11. CDR3 size: 17 residues. CDR3: CASSQGGTGRFVTEAFF. In DNA form, the CDR3 reads TGCGCCAGCAGCCAAGGAGGGACAGGTAGATTTGTCACTGAAGCTTTCTTT.

The rearrangement joins TRBV29-1 to TRBJ1-1; 10 bases match TRBD1. Per germline, CDR1 SQVTM and CDR2 ANQGSEA. With 7 bases clipped from V and 4 bases from J, the junction kept 6 bases outside the gene matches. This CDR3 region has 13 residues. DNA for the CDR3: TGCAGCGCCCGGACAGGGGGGGTCACTGAAGCTTTCTTT. This encodes CSARTGGVTEAFF.

The CDR3 loop is CASSSQVYGYTF. Written as DNA, the CDR3 is TGTGCCAGTAGCTCACAGGTCTATGGCTACACCTTC. This chain links TRBV19 with TRBJ1-2; TRBD1 is a possible D gene (5 bases). CDR3 length: 12 amino acids. Per germline, CDR1 LNHDA and CDR2 SQIVND (reference sequence). The V end was cut by 6 bases, the J end by 4 bases, with 9 bases between.

The chain couples TRBV2 to TRBJ2-5; 8 bases map to TRBD2. The CDR3 runs to 17 residues. Germline lookup yields CDR1 SNHLY and CDR2 FYNNEI. The ends lost 2 bases at V and 5 bases at J; junction bases unmatched: 13. CDR3 coding DNA: TGTGCCAGCAGTGAATTTTTGGCTAGCGGGTTAGGGGAGACCCAGTACTTC. This gives the protein CASSEFLASGLGETQYF.

The rearrangement links TRBV2 to TRBJ1-1; TRBD1 is a possible D gene (5 bases). V lost 3 bases to trimming and J lost 1 base, with 12 bases between them. Germline values: CDR1 SNHLY, CDR2 FYNNEI. The CDR3 has 15 amino acids. The CDR3 region has the DNA TGTGCCAGCAGTGATCTTGGACACCAGAACACTGAAGCTTTCTTT. Amino acids: CASSDLGHQNTEAFF.

The chain recombines TRBV13 with TRBJ1-1; 7 bases fit TRBD1. The J segment lost 4 bases and the V segment lost 1 base, leaving 3 bases of the junction unmatched. This CDR3 region has 14 residues. In germline, CDR1 is PRHDT, CDR2 FYEKMQ (reference sequence). The CDR3 nucleotides read TGTGCCAGCAGCTTAGTGGCAGGGGGCACTGAAGCTTTCTTT. It translates to CASSLVAGGTEAFF.

The chain joins TRBV28 to TRBJ1-1; no clear D. Germline V gene lookup returns CDR1 MDHEN and CDR2 SYDVKM. There are 14 residues in the CDR3. V was pared by 5 bases and J by 1 base, with 11 bases between. The CDR3: CASSPWGENTEAFF. Here the CDR3 DNA reads TGTGCCAGCAGTCCCTGGGGAGAGAACACTGAAGCTTTCTTT.

The count of this clone is one. V usage is TRBV2 and J usage is TRBJ1-5; 8 bases match TRBD1. Germline trimming cut 5 bases from V and 6 bases from J; bases unmatched to any gene: 9. This CDR3 comprises 15 residues. From germline, CDR1 is SNHLY and CDR2 FYNNEI. The CDR3 here is CASSPYGQGAQPQHF. As DNA, the CDR3 is TGTGCCAGCAGTCCTTACGGGCAGGGGGCTCAGCCCCAGCATTTT.

This clone was recorded a few times. V gene TRBV6-1 combines with J gene TRBJ2-3, with TRBD1 identical over 8 bases. The CDR3 has 15 amino acids. J gave up 15 bases and V 2 bases, and 16 bases lay outside the gene matches. The germline gives CDR1 MNHNS, CDR2 SASEGT. CDR3 protein: CASSELPDRAEISYF. DNA for the CDR3: TGTGCCAGCAGTGAACTCCCGGACAGGGCAGAGATCTCCTATTTT.

Points on this clone: One junction end disagrees with the germline gene, perhaps due to a read error. The J gene is TRBJ2-7, the V gene TRBV7-7; D remains ambiguous. The CDR3 is made up of 13 amino acids. Germline lookup yields CDR1 SSHAT and CDR2 FNYEAQ (reference sequence). The CDR3 bases are TGTGCTAGCAGCGCAGGCAGCTCCTACGAGCAGTACTTC. It encodes CASSAGSSYEQYF.

The rearrangement uses TRBV28 and TRBJ2-6; 13 nucleotides line up with TRBD2. Germline trimming cut 10 bases from V and 0 bases from J; bases unmatched to any gene: 9. The CDR3 runs 18 residues. From germline, CDR1 is MDHEN and CDR2 SYDVKM. DNA of the CDR3: TGTGCCATCCAAGGACTAGCGGGGGCGGGCTCTGGGGCCAACGTCCTGACTTTC. It codes for CAIQGLAGAGSGANVLTF.

The chain employs TRBV21-1 and TRBJ2-7; TRBD2, the table's D call, lacks a check against the DNA. TRBV21-1 is recorded as a pseudogene. The CDR3 spans 15 residues. The CDR3 spells CASSPRGGARDEQYF. The CDR3 region has the DNA TGTGCCAGCAGCCCTCGCGGGGGGGCTCGGGACGAGCAGTACTTC.

The chain is built from TRBV19 and TRBJ1-6; weak D call: TRBD1 (5 bases). Germline CDR1 and CDR2: LNHDA and SQIVND (reference sequence). The CDR3 has 15 residues. V was cut by 7 bases and J by 2 bases, with 12 bases left in between. The CDR3 region has the DNA TGTGCCAGTACCAGCAAGACAGCCTATAATTCACCCCTCCACTTT. It is translated as CASTSKTAYNSPLHF.

The V and J genes are TRBV27 and TRBJ2-5; no firm D call. CDR1 and CDR2 from the germline V gene are MNHEY and SMNVEV (reference sequence). CDR3 length: 13 residues. V gave up 3 bases and J gave up 5 bases, with 10 bases separating them. The CDR3 reads CASSFIERETQYF. In DNA form, the CDR3 reads TGTGCCAGCAGTTTTATCGAGAGGGAGACCCAGTACTTC.

In this sample, this clone turned up a few times. The CDR3 sequence: CASAIGELFF. CDR3 sequence (DNA): TGTGCCAGCGCTATCGGGGAGCTGTTTTTT. The chain has TRBV2 and TRBJ2-2; no definite D call. This CDR3 is built from 10 residues. Germline V gene data show CDR1 as SNHLY and CDR2 as FYNNEI. Trimming took 8 bases from V and 7 from J, leaving 5 bases between them.

The chain links TRBV6-5 to TRBJ2-1; possibly TRBD1 for D (6 bases). Trimming cost V 7 bases and J 4 bases, with 14 bases left between them. Germline V gives CDR1 MNHEY, CDR2 SVGAGI. The CDR3 has 14 amino acids. Here the CDR3 DNA reads TGTGCCAGCATCCAGGGGTTGGGATACAATGAGCAGTTCTTC. This codes for CASIQGLGYNEQFF.

The V gene is TRBV7-9, the J gene TRBJ2-3; D may be TRBD2 (5 bases). The CDR3 is 15 residues long. CDR1 SEHNR and CDR2 FQNEAQ come from the germline V gene (reference sequence). V was cut by 5 bases and J by 7 bases, with 19 bases left in between. The CDR3 coding sequence is TGTGCCAGCAGCCCTGGACCCGGGGTTGTAAATACGCAGTATTTT. It is translated as CASSPGPGVVNTQYF.

This clone appeared once. The chain joins TRBV29-1 to TRBJ1-2; D is undetermined. CDR1 and CDR2 (germline): SQVTM, ANQGSEA. Trimming took off 2 bases at V and 8 bases at J, with 12 bases between the two ends. The CDR3 runs 12 residues. CDR3 coding DNA: TGCAGCGTTGAAAAACGTTCCCAGGGCTACACCTTC. Translating gives CSVEKRSQGYTF.

The rearrangement joins TRBV19 to TRBJ1-4; D unclear. This CDR3 has 14 residues. CDR1 LNHDA and CDR2 SQIVND come from the germline V gene (reference sequence). Trimming removed 7 bases from V and 4 bases from J, with 13 bases in between. The chain's CDR3 is CASKEERGNEKLFF. The CDR3 DNA sequence: TGTGCCAGTAAGGAGGAACGGGGTAATGAAAAACTGTTTTTT.

This sequence joins TRBV11-2 and TRBJ1-2; possible D gene TRBD1, 6 bases. CDR1 is SGHAT and CDR2 is FQNNGV in the germline V gene. The V end was cut by 4 bases, the J end by 6 bases, with 21 bases between. The length of the CDR3 is 16 residues. In DNA form, the CDR3 reads TGTGCCAGCAGCTCCCTAACAGGGTTCCACTCGGATGGCTACACCTTC. Translated: CASSSLTGFHSDGYTF.

This chain joins TRBV14 and TRBJ2-3; possibly TRBD2 for D (6 bases). This CDR3 region has 14 residues. The germline CDR1 and CDR2 sequences are SGHDN and FVKESK. Trimming took off 2 bases at V and 4 bases at J, with 10 bases between the two ends. CDR3: CASSQLGGADTQYF. The CDR3 DNA sequence: TGTGCCAGCAGCCAATTGGGAGGTGCAGATACGCAGTATTTT.

The CDR3 sequence: CASSIGQGNGETQYF. The CDR3 bases are TGTGCCAGCAGTATCGGACAGGGGAATGGGGAGACCCAGTACTTC. The V call is TRBV6-6, the J call TRBJ2-5; 9 bases align to TRBD1. The CDR3 has 15 amino acids. Germline loops: CDR1 MNHNY, CDR2 SVGAGI (reference sequence). The ends lost 5 bases at V and 5 bases at J; junction bases unmatched: 9.

The V call is TRBV4-3, the J call TRBJ1-1; 8 nucleotides agree with TRBD1. The CDR3 spans 16 residues. J was trimmed by 5 bases and V by 0 bases; bases with no gene match: 8. The germline V gene encodes CDR1 LGHNA and CDR2 YSLEER. The CDR3 region is CASSQDLDRARTEAFF. The CDR3 region has the DNA TGCGCCAGCAGCCAAGACCTGGACAGGGCGAGGACTGAAGCTTTCTTT.

The CDR3 DNA is TGTGCCAGTACCCCGACACCTACAACTAATGAAAAACTGTTTTTT. Translating gives CASTPTPTTNEKLFF. The rearrangement uses TRBV19 and TRBJ1-4; D is ambiguous. The length of the CDR3 is 15 residues. V was shortened by 7 bases and J by 0 bases, with 12 bases between the two germline ends. Germline-derived CDR1 and CDR2 are LNHDA and SQIVND (reference sequence).

The CDR3 here is CASSQEVGSRYEQYF. CDR3 in DNA: TGCGCCAGCAGCCAAGAGGTGGGGAGTCGCTACGAGCAGTACTTC. The chain links TRBV4-3 to TRBJ2-7, with D possibly matching TRBD2 (5 bases). Germline CDR1 is LGHNA and CDR2 is YSLEER. V was cut by 0 bases and J by 3 bases, with 12 bases left in between. This CDR3 has 15 residues.

This clone was observed once. The chain couples TRBV4-2 to TRBJ1-1, with 7 bases lining up with TRBD1. The CDR3 covers 14 residues. Germline V gives CDR1 LGHNA, CDR2 YNFKEQ. V lost 7 bases to trimming and J lost 7 bases; unmatched junction nucleotides: 12. The CDR3 nucleotides are TGTGCCAGCATCAAGACCCCAGGGGGTAGTGAAGCTTTCTTT. Amino acid sequence: CASIKTPGGSEAFF.

This clone was recorded only once. The V gene is TRBV27, the J gene TRBJ2-2; a weak D match, TRBD1 (5 bases). The germline V and J ends were trimmed by 6 bases and 2 bases, with 13 bases remaining between them. The CDR3 has 15 amino acids. Per the germline V gene, CDR1 is MNHEY and CDR2 is SMNVEV (reference sequence). The CDR3 sequence: CASRNTGLNTGELFF. CDR3 bases: TGTGCCAGCAGAAATACAGGTCTAAACACCGGGGAGCTGTTTTTT.

The chain has TRBV6-6 and TRBJ2-5, with 8 nucleotides matching TRBD2. Per germline, CDR1 MNHNY and CDR2 SVGAGI (reference sequence). V lost 5 bases, J lost 1 base, and 9 bases stayed unmatched. CDR3 size: 16 residues. CDR3 nucleotide sequence: TGTGCCAGCAGTCACGGGGGGGGCTCCCTCCAAGAGACCCAGTACTTC. Translated: CASSHGGGSLQETQYF.

The genes are TRBV27 and TRBJ2-7, with 8 positions matching TRBD1. V lost 6 bases, J lost 3 bases, and 10 bases stayed unmatched. The CDR3 is made up of 15 amino acids. Germline V gene sequence: CDR1 MNHEY, CDR2 SMNVEV (reference sequence). The CDR3 bases are TGTGCCAGCAGATCAGACAGGGGCAGGTTCTACGAGCAGTACTTC. Amino acid sequence: CASRSDRGRFYEQYF.

The rearrangement joins TRBV5-1 to TRBJ2-7, with TRBD1 matching over 11 bases. Germline V lookup: CDR1 SGHRS, CDR2 YFSETQ. Unmatched junction bases numbered 8, after V lost 5 bases and J lost 4 bases. The CDR3 length is 15 residues. For the CDR3, the DNA is TGCGCCAGCAGTTGGGGGACAGGGGGATCGTACGAGCAGTACTTC. Translation gives CASSWGTGGSYEQYF.